This TCR beta chain was observed in a study of blood T cells in healthy people across ages (dated by TCRdb to the mid-2010s). The study in broad terms: In model experiments, template switching captured roughly one uniquely barcoded TCR beta cDNA molecule for every two T cells. Using deep sequencing normalized with unique cDNA molecular identifiers, the study measured how TCR beta repertoire diversity changes with age. Donors of different ages were randomly distributed across sequencing lanes to avoid experimental bias. The donors were split into four age groups: young (average about 16 years), middle-aged (roughly 39), aged (approximately 60) and long-lived (approximately 89). Two additional independent replicas of 1 million unique cDNA reads from the same blood draw were analyzed for two donors (one aged 18 to 30 and one aged 80 or older).

What the work shows at the level of the full study, not this receptor alone: Compared with the aged group, the long-lived group had more naive CD4+ T cells, fewer expanded clones and increased TCR diversity, suggesting age selection. The percentage of naive T cells measured by flow cytometry correlated strongly with observed TCR beta diversity. Estimates of total diversity from one million sequenced T cells were regarded as lower bounds and underestimates. Observed TCR beta diversity per million T cells fell roughly linearly with age, and a significant reduction was already apparent by age roughly 40. Because profiling used bulk unsorted PBMCs, naive and antigen-experienced compartments could not be compared conclusively. Donor CMV infection status was unknown, potentially confounding age-related changes in expanded clonotypes.

Library construction relied on 5' RACE. Sequenced on an Illumina HiSeq 2500. A second PCR of about 6 to 12 cycles was run with a J-beta primer mix and a sample-barcoded 5' primer. A unique molecular identifier was introduced onto each TCR beta cDNA molecule by a template-switch 5' adaptor carrying 12 random nucleotides. At least 3 million CDR3-containing paired-end reads were obtained from each sample. The Mint cDNA synthesis kit, primed by a TRBC-specific oligonucleotide, was used to synthesize first-strand cDNA from all RNA. After uracil-DNA glycosylase treatment, a first 18-cycle PCR used universal primers M1SS and BC2_uni_R on all cDNA. The paper's data handling went like this. Each sample was normalized by randomly selecting 1 million high-quality reads, each carrying a distinct molecular identifier. Instead of being binned into consensus sequences, reads that shared molecular identifiers were thrown out. CDR3 identification, clonotype clustering and error correction used MiTCR with a Q25 quality threshold and the strictest error-elimination algorithm. A nonparametric unseen species model with Euler transformation was used to estimate lower-bound total TCR beta diversity. TCRdb applied fastp at Q25 and MiXCR to the public reads, then kept only in-frame beta chains. Merged by CDR3 protein, the rows form single entries marked with the most common genes and DNA. These V and J calls rely on TCRdb rather than the paper's analysis. Recorded for this sample are about 1.7 million distinct CDR3 sequences; 28% of them occurred a single time. About 7.7% of the sample belongs to the ten largest clones.

The roughly 37 donors, aged 6 to 90 years, were systemically healthy Caucasian individuals from Russia. About 9.6 milliliters of peripheral blood were collected from each donor into EDTA-treated Vacutainer tubes. Ficoll-Paque density-gradient centrifugation was used to isolate PBMCs, with at least 7 million per sample. Trizol reagent was used to extract total RNA from the PBMCs, yielding at least 6 micrograms per sample. Naive CD45RAhigh/CD27high T cell percentages were measured by flow cytometry on a PBMC aliquot from every donor. In its sample, this clonotype was seen many times. Its antigen is unknown. No base qualities exist here, and no much larger clone lies one base off it. V is cut by 5 bases and J by 6 bases, and the space between the germline ends is 10 bases. There are 12 amino acids in the CDR3, from cysteine to phenylalanine inclusive. Just the 36-base CDR3 DNA is kept, in frame starting at base 1.

Sequencing used blood. The receptor was isolated from a woman between 25 and 40 years old in good health. The chain uses TRBV12-3 or TRBV12-4 and TRBJ2-5; the D region possibly corresponds to TRBD2 (5 bases align). The nucleotide sequence reads as follows: TGTGCCAGCAGTGACATCGGGAAGACCCAGTACTTC. This sequence encodes CASSDIGKTQYF.